One and the same sample provided the 25 T cell receptor beta chains below, sequenced in a study of CD8 T cells in ankylosing spondylitis. Study results and caveats: Roughly eight highly homologous variants made up a TCR beta motif that seemed to typify ankylosing spondylitis blood.

TCRdb reprocessed the 5' RACE reads with MiXCR, giving one entry per CDR3 protein. The data show about 330,000 distinct CDR3 sequences, under 8.5% seen once. No antigens are known for them. The sequencing sample was made of blood, either unsorted or a sorted T cell fraction (not recorded which). Receptor source: a male donor with ankylosing spondylitis.

This clonotype was observed many times. The chain combines TRBV29-1 with TRBJ2-3, with D unclear. This CDR3 contains 12 residues. CDR1 and CDR2 (germline): SQVTM, ANQGSEA. V was shortened by 5 bases and J by 6 bases, with 12 bases between the two germline ends. The CDR3 DNA is TGCAGCGTTTTTGAGATAGGGGATACGCAGTATTTT. Protein sequence: CSVFEIGDTQYF.

This clonotype has at least ten counts. The gene calls are TRBV5-1 and TRBJ2-2; no clear D. Trimming shortened V by 7 bases and J by 2 bases, and 12 bases separated the two germline ends. The CDR3 extends over 14 amino acids. Germline V CDR1 and CDR2: SGHRS, YFSETQ. CDR3 DNA: TGCGCCAGCGCAGAGACCGTCAACACCGGGGAGCTGTTTTTT. Its protein is CASAETVNTGELFF.

In its sample, this clonotype was seen a few times. The chain carries TRBV5-1 and TRBJ1-5, with 8 bases that match TRBD1. V was clipped by 2 bases and J by 9 bases; unmatched bases: 13. The CDR3 sequence is 16 residues long. Germline CDR1 SGHRS, CDR2 YFSETQ. The CDR3 coding sequence is TGCGCCAGCAGCTTCGACAGGGGAGGGGAATCAGGGCCCCAGCATTTT. Its translation is CASSFDRGGESGPQHF.

The chain has TRBV2 and TRBJ2-7; TRBD2 is a possible D gene (6 bases). V gave up 4 bases and J gave up 3 bases, with 10 bases separating them. CDR1 and CDR2 from the germline V gene are SNHLY and FYNNEI. The CDR3 totals 13 residues. Here the CDR3 DNA reads TGTGCCAGCAGTGTGCCTAGCGTCTACGAGCAGTACTTC. Residues: CASSVPSVYEQYF.

V is TRBV4-2 and J is TRBJ2-3; 9 bases match TRBD2. CDR3 length: 17 amino acids. The ends lost 4 bases at V and 1 base at J; junction bases unmatched: 9. Germline values: CDR1 LGHNA, CDR2 YNFKEQ. The CDR3 sequence: CASSLTGGRDGTDTQYF. The CDR3 nucleotides read TGTGCCAGCAGCCTCACGGGCGGGAGGGATGGCACAGATACGCAGTATTTT.

CDR3 nucleotides: TGTGCCAGCAGCTTAGTTGGCGGGAGGGCCTGGGGTACGCAGTATTTT. Encoded protein: CASSLVGGRAWGTQYF. The chain uses TRBV11-2 and TRBJ2-3; TRBD2 aligns across 9 bases. CDR1 and CDR2 from the germline V gene are SGHAT and FQNNGV. The CDR3 contains 16 residues. V gave up 1 base and J gave up 8 bases; unmatched junction bases: 10.

On this clonotype itself: This could be a read error, since a much larger clone is one nucleotide away. This chain uses TRBV24-1 with TRBJ2-1; D might be TRBD2 (5 bases). The length of the CDR3 is 14 residues. Germline assignment: CDR1 KGHDR and CDR2 SFDVKD. CDR3 sequence: CATSDSSWRTEQVF. CDR3 bases: TGTGCCACCAGTGATTCGTCTTGGCGGACTGAGCAGGTCTTC.

The J gene is TRBJ2-7, the V gene TRBV7-9; D not certain. The germline gives CDR1 SEHNR, CDR2 FQNEAQ (reference sequence). The CDR3 is 13 residues long. The germline V and J ends were trimmed by 4 bases and 4 bases, with 11 bases remaining between them. CDR3 nucleotide sequence: TGTGCCAGCAGCTCCCCCCCGGATTACGAGCAGTACTTC. Protein product: CASSSPPDYEQYF.

V and J are TRBV7-8 and TRBJ1-5; D remains unclear. V lost 5 bases to trimming and J lost 0 bases, with 17 bases between them. Germline CDR1 is SGHVS and CDR2 is FQNEAQ. The CDR3 loop spans 17 amino acids. The CDR3 sequence is CASSAAADGYSNQPQHF. DNA of the CDR3: TGTGCCAGCAGCGCAGCTGCGGACGGTTATAGCAATCAGCCCCAGCATTTT.

In its sample, this clonotype was seen many times. This rearrangement joins TRBV21-1 to TRBJ2-1; the table gives TRBD2 as D, unverified against the DNA. TRBV21-1 is a pseudogene. This CDR3 has 21 residues. The CDR3 here is CASTPGGGRGLAESSYNEQFF. CDR3 sequence (DNA): TGTGCCAGCACCCCAGGGGGGGGGCGAGGACTAGCGGAGAGCTCCTACAATGAGCAGTTCTTC.

This clonotype was observed a few times. The chain combines TRBV10-3 with TRBJ2-2; 13 bases line up with TRBD2. Germline CDR1 and CDR2: ENHRY and SYGVKD. Germline trimming cut 10 bases from V and 1 base from J; bases unmatched to any gene: 6. The CDR3 totals 16 residues. CDR3 region: CATEGTSGKNTGELFF. The CDR3 DNA reads as TGTGCCACGGAAGGGACTAGCGGGAAGAACACCGGGGAGCTGTTTTTT.

This chain links TRBV5-1 with TRBJ1-2, with D uncertain. This CDR3 has 14 amino acids. V was clipped by 3 bases and J by 4 bases, with 13 bases between them. In germline, CDR1 is SGHRS, CDR2 YFSETQ. CDR3 nucleotide sequence: TGCGCCAGCAGCTGGACGGAGTGGGGCTATGGCTACACCTTC. It is translated as CASSWTEWGYGYTF.

This clonotype was detected a few times. The gene calls are TRBV7-6 and TRBJ2-1; 9 bases are a match to TRBD1. J gave up 5 bases and V 6 bases, and 8 bases lay outside the gene matches. Germline V gene lookup returns CDR1 SGHVS and CDR2 FNYEAQ. This CDR3 has 15 residues. The CDR3 loop reads CASRPGTGWDNEQFF. The CDR3 nucleotides are TGTGCCAGCAGACCCGGGACAGGGTGGGACAATGAGCAGTTCTTC.

In this sample, this clonotype turned up a few times. J is TRBJ2-4 and V is TRBV9; D gene unclear. V lost 4 bases, J lost 7 bases, and 3 bases lay in between. The germline V gene encodes CDR1 SGDLS and CDR2 YYNGEE. The CDR3 extends over 10 amino acids. The CDR3 region has the DNA TGTGCCAGCAGCATCAACATTCAGTACTTC. It encodes CASSINIQYF.

This chain joins TRBV29-1 and TRBJ2-3, with no clear D. This CDR3 spans 14 amino acids. Trimming removed 1 base from V and 0 bases from J, with 8 bases in between. The germline CDR1 and CDR2 sequences are SQVTM and ANQGSEA. The CDR3 DNA follows: TGCAGCGTTGAAGCGCCCCGAAGCACAGATACGCAGTATTTT. Translation: CSVEAPRSTDTQYF.

This clonotype was observed at least ten times. The chain has TRBV20-1 and TRBJ2-5, with TRBD2 identical over 11 bases. CDR3 size: 18 residues. Germline V gene data show CDR1 as DFQATT and CDR2 as SNEGSKA (reference sequence). Trimming at V came to 0 bases and at J to 0 bases, leaving 9 bases not matched to a gene. For the CDR3, the DNA is TGCAGTGCTAGAGATCCTCTAGCGGGAGGCCATTACCAAGAGACCCAGTACTTC. It codes for CSARDPLAGGHYQETQYF.

This clonotype occurred a few times. This rearrangement joins TRBV20-1 to TRBJ2-5; perhaps D is TRBD1 or TRBD2 (5 bases each). With 6 bases removed from V and 1 base from J, the gap between germline ends came to 15 bases. CDR1 and CDR2 from the germline V gene are DFQATT and SNEGSKA (reference sequence). This CDR3 has 14 residues. The CDR3 DNA sequence: TGCAGTGCCCCTCGGATAGGGACCCAAGAGACCCAGTACTTC. Translating gives CSAPRIGTQETQYF.

This clonotype was detected ten times or more. This chain joins TRBV28 and TRBJ1-2; 10 bases match TRBD1. Trimming took 9 bases from V and 5 from J; bases not matched to a gene: 3. From germline, CDR1 is MDHEN and CDR2 SYDVKM. The CDR3 length is 12 residues. CDR3 in amino acids: CASRTGGYGYTF. CDR3 coding DNA: TGTGCCAGTCGGACAGGGGGATATGGCTACACCTTC.

The chain couples TRBV20-1 to TRBJ2-1, with 11 positions matching TRBD2. CDR1 and CDR2 from the germline V gene are DFQATT and SNEGSKA (reference sequence). The CDR3 has 14 residues. Trimming at V came to 5 bases and at J to 4 bases, leaving 4 bases not matched to a gene. The CDR3 DNA is TGCAGTGCTGCCCCTAGCGGGAGGTACAATGAGCAGTTCTTC. Translated: CSAAPSGRYNEQFF.

The chain combines TRBV4-2 with TRBJ2-3; no clear D gene. Germline CDR1 and CDR2: LGHNA and YNFKEQ. CDR3 length: 12 amino acids. V was cut by 0 bases and J by 5 bases, with 3 bases left in between. The CDR3 DNA follows: TGTGCCAGCAGCCAAGATCTAGATACGCAGTATTTT. Its translation: CASSQDLDTQYF.

The chain uses TRBV7-3 and TRBJ2-1, with 9 bases aligning to TRBD2. Germline V lookup: CDR1 SGHTA, CDR2 FQGTGA. The CDR3 totals 17 residues. V lost 3 bases, J lost 7 bases, and 13 bases stayed unmatched. CDR3: CASSFGRLAGGGNEQFF. The CDR3 DNA follows: TGTGCCAGCAGCTTCGGGCGTCTGGCGGGAGGGGGTAATGAGCAGTTCTTC.

This clonotype showed up many times. V and J are TRBV9 and TRBJ1-6; D not resolved. The V and J ends lost 2 bases and 5 bases respectively, with 8 bases between them. Germline V gene data show CDR1 as SGDLS and CDR2 as YYNGEE. The CDR3 has 14 amino acids. The CDR3 loop is CASSVGENNSPLHF. The CDR3 DNA follows: TGTGCCAGCAGCGTGGGAGAAAATAATTCACCCCTCCACTTT.

This rearrangement joins TRBV7-2 to TRBJ1-2; TRBD1 agrees at 7 bases. The CDR3 spans 13 residues. The trim removed 6 bases at V and 4 bases at J, leaving 5 bases unmatched. Germline lookup yields CDR1 SGHTA and CDR2 FQGNSA. The CDR3 DNA sequence: TGTGCCAGCAGTGGGGCAGGGGGCTATGGCTACACCTTC. Protein sequence: CASSGAGGYGYTF. The full variable domain, in which reference TRBV7-2 and TRBJ1-2 provide the parts outside the CDR3, is GAGVSQSPSNKVTEKGKDVELRCDPISGHTALYWYRQSLGQGLEFLIYFQGNSAPDKSGLPSDRFSAERTGGSVSTLTIQRTQQEDSAVYLCASSGAGGYGYTFGSGTRLTVV.

There are a few counts of this clonotype. This rearrangement joins TRBV6-6 to TRBJ2-2; TRBD2 might be the D (6 bases). CDR3 length equals 12 residues. Germline lookup yields CDR1 MNHNY and CDR2 SVGAGI (reference sequence). Between the trimmed V and J ends, which lost 8 bases and 6 bases, there was a span of 10 bases. The CDR3 loop reads CASGWGAGELFF. The CDR3 nucleotides read TGTGCCAGCGGGTGGGGGGCCGGGGAGCTGTTTTTT.

The chain is built from TRBV10-1 and TRBJ2-3; D not resolved. The CDR3 has 14 residues. The germline V and J ends were trimmed by 3 bases and 3 bases, with 10 bases remaining between them. The germline CDR1 and CDR2 sequences are WNHNN and SYGVQD (reference sequence). The CDR3 reads CASSERHLTDTQYF. In nucleotides, the CDR3 is TGCGCCAGCAGTGAAAGGCACCTTACAGATACGCAGTATTTT.